This record concerns one T cell receptor (beta chain) sequence. The data were obtained in a study of blood T cell repertoires in COVID-19. This table comes from immunoSEQ multiplex PCR, and its TCRdb copy is limited to in-frame clones, with some not included. The data show under 200,000 clones, around 85% seen once. The source is a woman in her sixties or seventies with acute or convalescent COVID-19. The material sequenced was peripheral blood.

This CDR3 is CASSGTEGLTYNEQFF. CDR3 coding DNA: TGTGCCAGCAGCGGAACGGAGGGCCTGACCTACAATGAGCAGTTCTTC. The chain carries TRBV9 and TRBJ2-1, with a weak D call TRBD2 (6 bases). The CDR3 is made up of 16 amino acids. The V end was cut by 3 bases, the J end by 2 bases, with 15 bases between. Per germline, CDR1 SGDLS and CDR2 YYNGEE.